This passage covers 22 T cell receptor beta chains from one sample sequenced in a study of T cells in Graves' hyperthyroidism and ophthalmopathy. The source material, RNA transcripts, was used to amplify TCR beta CDR3 regions. With the HTBI primer set, the TCR CDR3 went through a first round of RT-PCR. TCRdb used MiXCR to reprocess the multiplex PCR reads, holding one entry per CDR3 protein. Of under 400,000 distinct CDR3 sequences in the sample, 18% were seen once. Sequencing input: blood. All receptors derive from a woman between 50 and 59 years old with Graves' hyperthyroidism.

In its sample, this clonotype was seen many times. The chain has TRBV9 and TRBJ2-1; 7 nucleotides align to TRBD2. The CDR3 sequence is 16 residues long. The germline V gene encodes CDR1 SGDLS and CDR2 YYNGEE. Germline trimming cut 2 bases from V and 0 bases from J; bases unmatched to any gene: 5. The CDR3 here is CASSVTSASSYNEQFF. Here the CDR3 DNA reads TGTGCCAGCAGCGTCACTAGCGCAAGCTCCTACAATGAGCAGTTCTTC. Full variable domain (missing parts from reference TRBV9 and TRBJ2-1): DSGVTQTPKHLITATGQRVTLRCSPRSGDLSVYWYQQSLDQGLQFLIQYYNGEERAKGNILERFSAQQFPDLHSELNLSSLELGDSALYFCASSVTSASSYNEQFFGPGTRLTVL.

Concerning this clonotype itself: A read error may be the cause here, since a much bigger clone is one base away. The V and J genes are TRBV2 and TRBJ2-3; 9 nucleotides match TRBD2. The V gene end was trimmed by 6 bases and the J gene end by 1 base; junction bases not matched to a gene: 8. The CDR3 loop spans 16 amino acids. The V gene's germline CDR1 is SNHLY and CDR2 FYNNEI. The CDR3 bases are TGTGCCAGCAGCGAAACCTTAGCGGGAGGCACAGATACGCAGTATTTT. Protein product: CASSETLAGGTDTQYF.

In its sample, this clonotype was seen many times. This sequence joins TRBV28 and TRBJ2-1, with a possible D match to TRBD1 (6 bases). Germline V CDR1 and CDR2: MDHEN, SYDVKM. The CDR3 length is 14 residues. Trimming removed 6 bases at V and 0 bases at J, with 9 bases between. CDR3 nucleotide sequence: TGTGCCAGCAGCTGGGACAACTCCTACAATGAGCAGTTCTTC. This translates into CASSWDNSYNEQFF.

The CDR3 nucleotides are TGTGCCACCAGTGACCCCAGGGAGGGCACCAAAAACATTCAGTACTTC. Amino acids: CATSDPREGTKNIQYF. V and J are TRBV24-1 and TRBJ2-4, with TRBD2 identical over 7 bases. V lost 4 bases to trimming and J lost 2 bases; unmatched junction nucleotides: 7. The CDR3 spans 16 residues. Germline assignment: CDR1 KGHDR and CDR2 SFDVKD.

This clonotype was observed many times. CDR3 sequence (DNA): TGTGCCAGCAGCTTAAGAGTCCTTGGGGGGGAGACCCAGTACTTC. Translated, it gives CASSLRVLGGETQYF. The chain has TRBV5-6 and TRBJ2-5; maybe TRBD2 (6 bases). The CDR3 contains 15 residues. Per the germline V gene, CDR1 is SGHDT and CDR2 is YYEEEE. Trimming left V 2 bases short and J 5 bases short, with 16 bases between.

This clonotype was seen only a few times. The rearrangement links TRBV7-3 to TRBJ2-1; no clear D. The V gene's germline CDR1 is SGHTA and CDR2 FQGTGA. Trimming cost V 5 bases and J 2 bases, with 13 bases left between them. This CDR3 has 15 residues. CDR3 amino acids: CASSQGLKPYNEQFF. The CDR3 bases are TGTGCCAGCAGCCAAGGCCTGAAACCCTACAATGAGCAGTTCTTC.

This clonotype has just a few counts. The genes are TRBV28 and TRBJ1-2; 11 bases match TRBD1. With V trimmed by 11 bases and J by 0 bases, 5 bases remained unmatched. The CDR3 covers 14 residues. CDR1 MDHEN and CDR2 SYDVKM come from the germline V gene. DNA for the CDR3: TGTGCCTCGGACAGGGGGCCCGCTAACTATGGCTACACCTTC. Encoded protein: CASDRGPANYGYTF.

This clonotype was detected ten times or more. This chain links TRBV5-1 with TRBJ2-2; unclear D gene. Germline V gives CDR1 SGHRS, CDR2 YFSETQ. The CDR3 contains 16 residues. V lost 0 bases, J lost 0 bases, and 9 bases lay in between. CDR3 nucleotide sequence: TGCGCCAGCAGCTTGGCGGGCAGCGCGAACACCGGGGAGCTGTTTTTT. Protein sequence: CASSLAGSANTGELFF. Full variable domain (remainder filled in from reference TRBV5-1 and TRBJ2-2): KAGVTQTPRYLIKTRGQQVTLSCSPISGHRSVSWYQQTPGQGLQFLFEYFSETQRNKGNFPGRFSGRQFSNSRSEMNVSTLELGDSALYLCASSLAGSANTGELFFGEGSRLTVL.

This clonotype has a handful of counts. The V and J genes are TRBV20-1 and TRBJ2-3; TRBD2 agrees at 12 bases. Trimming removed 0 bases from V and 0 bases from J; junction bases left unmatched: 4. Germline-derived CDR1 and CDR2 are DFQATT and SNEGSKA (reference sequence). The CDR3 loop spans 17 amino acids. DNA for the CDR3: TGCAGTGCTAGAGAACTAGCGGGAGGTCGTAGCACAGATACGCAGTATTTT. This sequence encodes CSARELAGGRSTDTQYF.

There are many counts of this clonotype. The V call is TRBV12-3 or TRBV12-4, the J call TRBJ2-3; D uncertain. V was pared by 6 bases and J by 0 bases, with 10 bases between. This CDR3 is built from 14 residues. For the CDR3, the DNA is TGTGCCAGCAGCTCCCCGGATAGCACAGATACGCAGTATTTT. It translates to CASSSPDSTDTQYF.

This clonotype was counted at least ten times. The V and J genes are TRBV20-1 and TRBJ2-3, with a weak D call TRBD1 (5 bases). The V and J ends lost 0 bases and 4 bases respectively, with 17 bases between them. Germline V gives CDR1 DFQATT, CDR2 SNEGSKA (reference sequence). CDR3 size: 16 residues. The CDR3 sequence is CSARDPPVGAADTQYF. In DNA form, the CDR3 reads TGCAGTGCTAGAGACCCCCCAGTAGGGGCCGCAGATACGCAGTATTTT.

The gene calls are TRBV10-3 and TRBJ1-2, with 10 bases matching TRBD1. The CDR3 loop spans 19 amino acids. The ends lost 0 bases at V and 0 bases at J; junction bases unmatched: 10. Germline V gives CDR1 ENHRY, CDR2 SYGVKD. In DNA form, the CDR3 reads TGTGCCATCAGTGAGTCAATCCTGGACAGGGGGGATCCTAACTATGGCTACACCTTC. Translating gives CAISESILDRGDPNYGYTF.

This clonotype was counted a few times. The chain is built from TRBV7-8 and TRBJ2-7, with D possibly called TRBD1 or TRBD2 (5 bases each). Germline V gene sequence: CDR1 SGHVS, CDR2 FQNEAQ. This CDR3 contains 14 residues. The V end lost 1 base, the J end lost 2 bases, and 9 bases lay between the germline ends. The CDR3 DNA sequence: TGTGCCAGCAGCTTAGGGGACCATACCTACGAGCAGTACTTC. As protein: CASSLGDHTYEQYF.

Only a few counts were recorded for this clonotype. V is TRBV6-1 and J is TRBJ1-2; no firm D call. Trimming pared 5 bases from V and 0 bases from J, leaving 10 bases between. This CDR3 spans 14 amino acids. Germline-derived CDR1 and CDR2 are MNHNS and SASEGT. This CDR3 reads CASSPQWANYGYTF. In nucleotides, the CDR3 is TGTGCCAGCAGTCCACAGTGGGCTAACTATGGCTACACCTTC.

The count of this clonotype is one. The V and J genes are TRBV10-3 and TRBJ2-1; D may be TRBD2 (6 bases). This CDR3 has 12 residues. V lost 10 bases and J 10 bases, leaving 17 bases between the germline ends. Germline-derived CDR1 and CDR2 are ENHRY and SYGVKD. Here the CDR3 DNA reads TGTGCCAGCCGGGACGGCCGGGGGGAGCAGTTCTTC. It translates to CASRDGRGEQFF.

This clonotype was seen a few times. V usage is TRBV30 and J usage is TRBJ2-3; D might be TRBD1 or TRBD2, each matching 5 bases. The CDR3 sequence is 16 residues long. From germline, CDR1 is GTSNPN and CDR2 SVGIG (reference sequence). Between the trimmed V and J ends, which lost 1 base and 2 bases, there was a span of 16 bases. CDR3 in DNA: TGTGCCTGGAGTGGAGGGAAAATGGGGGACACAGATACGCAGTATTTT. Amino acid sequence: CAWSGGKMGDTDTQYF.

There are many counts of this clonotype. The chain joins TRBV5-1 to TRBJ2-1; no clear D gene. Trimming left V 0 bases short and J 10 bases short, with 17 bases between. CDR3 length: 15 residues. Germline assignment: CDR1 SGHRS and CDR2 YFSETQ. For the CDR3, the DNA is TGCGCCAGCAGCTTGGTTCCGGGTTCATACGGGGAGCAGTTCTTC. Residues: CASSLVPGSYGEQFF.

The chain carries TRBV6-2 or TRBV6-3 and TRBJ1-2, with TRBD1 as a possible D gene (5 bases). CDR1 is MNHEY, CDR2 SVGEGT, per germline. V gave up 2 bases and J gave up 7 bases, with 11 bases separating them. This CDR3 spans 13 amino acids. CDR3 bases: TGTGCCAGCAGTTACGGGGCAGGGAGTGGCTACACCTTC. Translated, it gives CASSYGAGSGYTF.

V gene TRBV28 combines with J gene TRBJ2-7; 7 bases map to TRBD2. This CDR3 contains 14 residues. Germline CDR1 MDHEN, CDR2 SYDVKM. Trimming took 4 bases from V and 2 from J; bases not matched to a gene: 5. The CDR3 reads CASSWGGVPYEQYF. As DNA, the CDR3 is TGTGCCAGCAGTTGGGGGGGTGTCCCCTACGAGCAGTACTTC.

The chain recombines TRBV7-9 with TRBJ2-5; the D call may be TRBD1 or TRBD2 (5 bases each). Germline CDR1 and CDR2: SEHNR and FQNEAQ (reference sequence). Trimming took 5 bases from V and 4 from J, leaving 11 bases between them. The CDR3 loop spans 13 amino acids. The CDR3 DNA sequence: TGTGCCAGCAGCCCTAGCAGGGCAGAGACCCAGTACTTC. The encoded protein is CASSPSRAETQYF.

The CDR3 sequence: CSVDLAEYPYEQYF. CDR3 coding DNA: TGCAGCGTCGACCTAGCGGAATACCCCTACGAGCAGTACTTC. The V gene is TRBV29-1, the J gene TRBJ2-7; TRBD2 matches at 7 bases. With V trimmed by 6 bases and J by 2 bases, 10 bases remained unmatched. CDR1 and CDR2 from the germline V gene are SQVTM and ANQGSEA. The CDR3 length is 14 residues.

Ten or more counts support this clonotype. The chain uses TRBV6-1 and TRBJ1-1, with TRBD1 matching over 9 bases. CDR3 length equals 14 residues. CDR1 MNHNS and CDR2 SASEGT come from the germline V gene. The V gene end was trimmed by 6 bases and the J gene end by 11 bases; junction bases not matched to a gene: 13. The CDR3 loop is CASSPLGTGTLAFF. The CDR3 region has the DNA TGTGCCAGCAGCCCGCTTGGGACAGGGACTTTGGCTTTCTTT.